One sample yielded the 24 T cell receptor beta chains listed below, sequenced in a study of blood T cell repertoires in COVID-19. Sequenced by immunoSEQ multiplex PCR; TCRdb stores in-frame clones only, minus some. This table holds roughly 200,000 clones, over 75% found once. Sequencing input: peripheral blood. The receptors originated from a human donor with active or convalescent COVID-19. The donor label of this sample is uncertain.

J is TRBJ2-3 and V is TRBV5-5; D may be TRBD2 (5 bases). V was shortened by 5 bases and J by 0 bases, with 13 bases between the two germline ends. Germline values: CDR1 SGHKS, CDR2 YYEKEE (reference sequence). The CDR3 contains 15 residues. Here the CDR3 reads CASRRSGTSTDTQYF. CDR3 sequence (DNA): TGTGCCAGCAGGCGAAGCGGTACAAGCACAGATACGCAGTATTTT.

J is TRBJ2-7 and V is TRBV5-4; D gene uncertain. The CDR3 sequence is 14 residues long. V was clipped by 3 bases and J by 2 bases, with 12 bases between them. CDR1 is SGHNT and CDR2 is YYREEE in the germline V gene (reference sequence). CDR3 nucleotides: TGTGCCAGCAGCTACAACCTGAATACCTACGAGCAGTACTTC. Its translation: CASSYNLNTYEQYF.

The chain links TRBV4-2 to TRBJ1-6, with D possibly TRBD1 on 6 matching bases. The CDR3 totals 16 residues. Per germline, CDR1 LGHNA and CDR2 YNFKEQ. V was clipped by 0 bases and J by 8 bases, with 14 bases between them. CDR3 in amino acids: CASSQDRAGVYSPLHF. DNA of the CDR3: TGTGCCAGCAGCCAAGATCGAGCAGGGGTTTATTCACCCCTCCACTTT.

This chain uses TRBV19 with TRBJ1-5; D not certain. CDR1 is LNHDA and CDR2 is SQIVND in the germline V gene (reference sequence). The CDR3 has 14 amino acids. The ends were cut back, 7 bases at V and 3 bases at J, with 13 bases in the middle. Here the CDR3 DNA reads TGTGCCAGTAAATTAGCCGGCTACAATCAGCCCCAGCATTTT. Its translation is CASKLAGYNQPQHF.

V is TRBV18 and J is TRBJ2-3, with a weak D call TRBD2 (6 bases). Between the trimmed V and J ends, which lost 6 bases and 2 bases, there was a span of 12 bases. Looked up from germline, CDR1 is KGHSH and CDR2 is LQKENI. This CDR3 is 14 amino acids long. The CDR3: CASSPRLDTDTQYF. DNA for the CDR3: TGTGCCAGCTCCCCCAGACTAGACACAGATACGCAGTATTTT.

The chain employs TRBV7-8 and TRBJ1-6, with 9 bases that match TRBD1. This CDR3 region has 15 residues. Germline CDR1 reads SGHVS; CDR2 reads FQNEAQ. The J segment lost 9 bases and the V segment lost 4 bases, leaving 7 bases of the junction unmatched. The DNA for the CDR3 is TGTGCCAGCAGCTCTCGGACAGGGGAGAGTTCACCCCTCCACTTT. This translates into CASSSRTGESSPLHF.

V is TRBV29-1 and J is TRBJ2-7, with D uncertain. The germline V gene encodes CDR1 SQVTM and CDR2 ANQGSEA. With 4 bases removed from V and 6 bases from J, the gap between germline ends came to 10 bases. The CDR3 loop spans 11 amino acids. The CDR3 region has the DNA TGCAGCGTTGTCGGGTCTGGCGAGCAGTACTTC. Its protein is CSVVGSGEQYF.

The chain links TRBV6-2 or TRBV6-3 to TRBJ1-2, with D unresolved. Trimming pared 7 bases from V and 2 bases from J, leaving 14 bases between. This CDR3 region has 14 residues. Germline V gene lookup returns CDR1 MNHEY and CDR2 SVGEGT. This CDR3 is CASTPGGANYGYTF. In DNA, the CDR3 is TGTGCCAGCACCCCCGGCGGAGCGAACTATGGCTACACCTTC.

This clone was counted a few times. The rearrangement joins TRBV5-1 to TRBJ2-1; tentatively, D is TRBD1 (5 bases). From germline, CDR1 is SGHRS and CDR2 YFSETQ. The V end lost 4 bases, the J end lost 6 bases, and 14 bases lay between the germline ends. The CDR3 contains 14 residues. The CDR3 sequence is CASSGLRAVNEQFF. CDR3 DNA: TGCGCCAGCAGCGGCCTCAGGGCCGTCAATGAGCAGTTCTTC.

This chain connects TRBV5-4 to TRBJ2-7; possible D gene TRBD1, 5 bases. The CDR3 is 14 residues long. The V end lost 3 bases, the J end lost 0 bases, and 10 bases lay between the germline ends. CDR1 and CDR2 from the germline V gene are SGHNT and YYREEE (reference sequence). The CDR3 here is CASSSDSRSYEQYF. The CDR3 nucleotides are TGTGCCAGCAGCTCCGACAGCCGCTCCTACGAGCAGTACTTC. Based on the CDR3 plus reference TRBV5-4 and TRBJ2-7, the full variable domain is ETGVTQSPTHLIKTRGQQVTLRCSSQSGHNTVSWYQQALGQGPQFIFQYYREEENGRGNFPPRFSGLQFPNYSSELNVNALELDDSALYLCASSSDSRSYEQYFGPGTRLTVT.

The chain combines TRBV11-1 with TRBJ2-5; 14 positions agree with TRBD2. The CDR3 has 16 residues. The V gene end was trimmed by 5 bases and the J gene end by 3 bases; junction bases not matched to a gene: 5. Germline loops: CDR1 SGHAT, CDR2 FQDESV (reference sequence). CDR3 loop: CASSIRTSGGKETQYF. Here the CDR3 DNA reads TGTGCCAGCAGCATCCGGACTAGCGGGGGGAAAGAGACCCAGTACTTC.

The CDR3 DNA reads as TGTGCCAGCAGCTTGACCCAGGGGGCTGGGACCCAGTACTTC. Translated, it gives CASSLTQGAGTQYF. The genes are TRBV11-2 and TRBJ2-5; the match to TRBD1 covers 8 bases. The trim removed 3 bases at V and 7 bases at J, leaving 7 bases unmatched. The CDR3 sequence is 14 residues long. Germline V gene lookup returns CDR1 SGHAT and CDR2 FQNNGV.

The J gene is TRBJ1-1, the V gene TRBV28; no clear D. V lost 2 bases, J lost 0 bases, and 4 bases lay in between. The CDR3 is 13 residues long. Per germline, CDR1 MDHEN and CDR2 SYDVKM. The CDR3 loop is CASSLELNTEAFF. Here the CDR3 DNA reads TGTGCCAGCAGTTTAGAGCTGAACACTGAAGCTTTCTTT.

The chain has TRBV5-1 and TRBJ2-1; TRBD2 aligns across 15 bases. V lost 4 bases, J lost 7 bases, and 9 bases stayed unmatched. The germline V gene encodes CDR1 SGHRS and CDR2 YFSETQ. This CDR3 spans 17 amino acids. CDR3 protein: CASSQGLAGGRRNEQFF. DNA of the CDR3: TGCGCCAGCAGCCAGGGACTAGCGGGAGGAAGGCGAAATGAGCAGTTCTTC.

The rearrangement joins TRBV5-1 to TRBJ1-2; TRBD1 aligns across 10 bases. Germline assignment: CDR1 SGHRS and CDR2 YFSETQ. V lost 1 base, J lost 11 bases, and 8 bases stayed unmatched. The CDR3 contains 14 residues. The CDR3 nucleotides are TGCGCCAGCAGCTTGACCGGGACAGGGGCCTTTTACACCTTC. This gives the protein CASSLTGTGAFYTF.

A single count supports this clone. The rearrangement joins TRBV3-1 (or the pseudogene TRBV3-2) to TRBJ1-2; D not resolved. The V end lost 3 bases, the J end lost 7 bases, and 6 bases lay between the germline ends. The CDR3 runs 11 residues. Germline CDR1 LGHDT, CDR2 YNNKEL (reference sequence). Here the CDR3 DNA reads TGTGCCAGCAGCCATAGTCTTGGCTACACCTTC. Translating it yields CASSHSLGYTF.

The chain couples TRBV2 to TRBJ1-6; 7 bases match TRBD1. The V segment lost 7 bases and the J segment 6 bases; nucleotides outside the gene matches: 3. Per germline, CDR1 SNHLY and CDR2 FYNNEI. The CDR3 is 13 amino acids. The DNA for the CDR3 is TGTGCCAGCACGGGACAGACTAATTCACCCCTCCACTTT. This encodes CASTGQTNSPLHF. The full variable domain, rest sourced from reference TRBV2 and TRBJ1-6, is EPEVTQTPSHQVTQMGQEVILRCVPISNHLYFYWYRQILGQKVEFLVSFYNNEISEKSEIFDDQFSVERPDGSNFTLKIRSTKLEDSAMYFCASTGQTNSPLHFGNGTRLTVT.

This clone has just one count. The chain is built from TRBV29-1 and TRBJ1-1; 8 nucleotides match TRBD1. The V gene end was trimmed by 4 bases and the J gene end by 3 bases; junction bases not matched to a gene: 10. CDR1 is SQVTM, CDR2 ANQGSEA, per germline. CDR3 length: 15 residues. The CDR3 DNA reads TGCAGCGTTGGCTCCCCGACAGGGGCGTACACTGAAGCTTTCTTT. Translated, it gives CSVGSPTGAYTEAFF.

J is TRBJ2-7 and V is TRBV5-4, with TRBD1 matching over 8 bases. Trimming at V came to 1 base and at J to 5 bases, leaving 8 bases not matched to a gene. Germline CDR1 SGHNT, CDR2 YYREEE (reference sequence). The CDR3 runs 15 residues. The CDR3 DNA reads as TGTGCCAGCAGCTTGAGGACAGGGTCAGCCCACGAGCAGTACTTC. It specifies CASSLRTGSAHEQYF.

This chain joins TRBV7-8 and TRBJ2-1; 7 positions match TRBD2. The germline V gene encodes CDR1 SGHVS and CDR2 FQNEAQ. This CDR3 region has 17 residues. V lost 2 bases, J lost 5 bases, and 12 bases stayed unmatched. CDR3 in amino acids: CASSLIGGSRYDNEQFF. CDR3 nucleotides: TGTGCCAGCAGCTTAATTGGCGGGAGCCGTTATGACAATGAGCAGTTCTTC.

This chain links TRBV27 with TRBJ2-1, with 10 positions matching TRBD2. This CDR3 is 13 amino acids long. The junction had 6 bases not matched to a gene; V was cut back by 7 bases and J by 9 bases. Per germline, CDR1 MNHEY and CDR2 SMNVEV (reference sequence). In DNA form, the CDR3 reads TGTGCCAGCAATCAGCGGGGGGGAAGTGAGCAGTTCTTC. This sequence encodes CASNQRGGSEQFF.

This chain connects TRBV18 to TRBJ2-5; 7 bases agree with TRBD2. The germline CDR1 and CDR2 sequences are KGHSH and LQKENI. The junction had 2 bases not matched to a gene; V was cut back by 2 bases and J by 2 bases. The CDR3 length is 14 residues. CDR3 DNA: TGTGCCAGCTCACCATGGGAGGGGCAAGAGACCCAGTACTTC. It yields the protein CASSPWEGQETQYF.

This chain connects TRBV28 to TRBJ2-3, with 12 bases fitting TRBD2. V was pared by 5 bases and J by 6 bases, with 6 bases of the junction left unmatched. There are 15 residues in the CDR3. Germline CDR1 MDHEN, CDR2 SYDVKM. CDR3 nucleotide sequence: TGTGCCAGCAGTCTAGCGGGGGGGCTAGCGGATACGCAGTATTTT. Amino acids: CASSLAGGLADTQYF.

This clone came up once. V is TRBV6-5 and J is TRBJ1-3; 8 bases match TRBD1. V lost 5 bases to trimming and J lost 8 bases; unmatched junction nucleotides: 8. The CDR3 has 14 amino acids. Germline-derived CDR1 and CDR2 are MNHEY and SVGAGI. CDR3 coding DNA: TGTGCCAGCAGTATGCAGGGGGCTTTAGACACCATATATTTT. It encodes CASSMQGALDTIYF.